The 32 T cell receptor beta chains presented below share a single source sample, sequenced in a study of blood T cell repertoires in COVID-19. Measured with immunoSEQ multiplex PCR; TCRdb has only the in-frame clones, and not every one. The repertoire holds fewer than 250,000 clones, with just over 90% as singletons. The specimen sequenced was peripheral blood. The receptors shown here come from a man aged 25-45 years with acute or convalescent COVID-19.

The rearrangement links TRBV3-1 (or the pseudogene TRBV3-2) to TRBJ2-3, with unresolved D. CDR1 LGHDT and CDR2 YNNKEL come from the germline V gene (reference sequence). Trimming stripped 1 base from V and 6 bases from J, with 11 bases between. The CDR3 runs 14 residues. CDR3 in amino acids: CASSQVHSPDTQYF. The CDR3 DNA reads TGTGCCAGCAGCCAAGTTCACTCGCCCGATACGCAGTATTTT.

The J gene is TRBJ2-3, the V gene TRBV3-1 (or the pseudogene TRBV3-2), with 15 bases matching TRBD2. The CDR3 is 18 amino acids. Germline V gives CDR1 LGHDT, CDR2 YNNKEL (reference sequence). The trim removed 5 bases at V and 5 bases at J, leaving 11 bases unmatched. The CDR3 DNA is TGTGCCAGCAGCTTATTTAGGACTAGCGGGGGGGCGATAGATACGCAGTATTTT. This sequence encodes CASSLFRTSGGAIDTQYF.

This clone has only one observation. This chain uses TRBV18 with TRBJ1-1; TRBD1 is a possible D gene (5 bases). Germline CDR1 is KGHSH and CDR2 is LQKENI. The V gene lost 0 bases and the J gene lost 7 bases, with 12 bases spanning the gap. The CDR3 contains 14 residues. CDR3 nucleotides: TGTGCCAGCTCACCACCCGCTCGGGGGAGTGAAGCTTTCTTT. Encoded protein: CASSPPARGSEAFF.

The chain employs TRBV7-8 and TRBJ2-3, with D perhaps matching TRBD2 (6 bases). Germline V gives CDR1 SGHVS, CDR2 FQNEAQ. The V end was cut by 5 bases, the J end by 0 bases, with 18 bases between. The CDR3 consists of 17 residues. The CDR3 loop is CASSPRRGSSSTDTQYF. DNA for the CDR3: TGTGCCAGCAGCCCACGGCGGGGCTCTTCTAGCACAGATACGCAGTATTTT.

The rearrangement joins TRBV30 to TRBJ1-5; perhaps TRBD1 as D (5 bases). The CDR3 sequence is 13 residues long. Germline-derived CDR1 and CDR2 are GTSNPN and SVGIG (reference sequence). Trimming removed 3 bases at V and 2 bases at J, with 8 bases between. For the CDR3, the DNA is TGTGCCTGGAGCCTAGGGGGCAATCAGCCCCAGCATTTT. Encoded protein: CAWSLGGNQPQHF.

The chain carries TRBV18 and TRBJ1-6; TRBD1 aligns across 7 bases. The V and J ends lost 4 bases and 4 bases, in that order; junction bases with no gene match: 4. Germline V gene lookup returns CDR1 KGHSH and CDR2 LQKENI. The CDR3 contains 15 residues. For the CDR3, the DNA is TGTGCCAGCTCACGGGACAGATCATATAATTCACCCCTCCACTTT. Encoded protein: CASSRDRSYNSPLHF.

DNA for the CDR3: TGTGCCAGCAGACAATTCGCGAACACCGGGGAGCTGTTTTTT. Protein sequence: CASRQFANTGELFF. The V gene is TRBV19, the J gene TRBJ2-2; D is unclear. Germline V gene lookup returns CDR1 LNHDA and CDR2 SQIVND (reference sequence). CDR3 size: 14 residues. The germline V and J ends were trimmed by 9 bases and 0 bases, with 11 bases remaining between them.

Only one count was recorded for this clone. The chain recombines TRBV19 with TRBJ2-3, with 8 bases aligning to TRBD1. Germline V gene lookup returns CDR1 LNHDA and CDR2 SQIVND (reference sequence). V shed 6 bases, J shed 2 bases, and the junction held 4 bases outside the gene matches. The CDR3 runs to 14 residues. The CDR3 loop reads CASSDRGATDTQYF. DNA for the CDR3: TGTGCCAGTAGCGACAGGGGAGCCACAGATACGCAGTATTTT.

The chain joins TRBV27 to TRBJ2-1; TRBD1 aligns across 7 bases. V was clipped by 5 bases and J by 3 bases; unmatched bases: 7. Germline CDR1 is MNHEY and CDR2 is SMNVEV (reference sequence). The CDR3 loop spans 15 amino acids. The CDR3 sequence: CASSQTGASYNEQFF. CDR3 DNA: TGTGCCAGCAGTCAAACAGGGGCAAGCTACAATGAGCAGTTCTTC.

CDR3 protein: CASSETDSHYGYTF. The CDR3 DNA sequence: TGTGCCAGCAGTGAAACCGACAGCCACTATGGCTACACCTTC. The chain employs TRBV2 and TRBJ1-2, with a weak D call TRBD1 (5 bases). Germline-derived CDR1 and CDR2 are SNHLY and FYNNEI. V was clipped by 2 bases and J by 3 bases, with 10 bases between them. The CDR3 extends over 14 amino acids.

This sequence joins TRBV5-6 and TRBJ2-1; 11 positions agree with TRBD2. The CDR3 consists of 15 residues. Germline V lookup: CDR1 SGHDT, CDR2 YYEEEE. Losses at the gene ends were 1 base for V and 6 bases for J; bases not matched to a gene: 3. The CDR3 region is CASSLFTSGGNEQFF. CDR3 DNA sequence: TGTGCCAGCAGCTTGTTCACTAGCGGGGGCAATGAGCAGTTCTTC.

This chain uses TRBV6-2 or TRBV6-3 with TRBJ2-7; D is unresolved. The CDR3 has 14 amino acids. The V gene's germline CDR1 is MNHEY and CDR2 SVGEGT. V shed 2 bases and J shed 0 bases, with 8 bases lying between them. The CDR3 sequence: CASSYTRSSYEQYF. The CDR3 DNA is TGTGCCAGCAGTTACACCCGGAGCTCCTACGAGCAGTACTTC.

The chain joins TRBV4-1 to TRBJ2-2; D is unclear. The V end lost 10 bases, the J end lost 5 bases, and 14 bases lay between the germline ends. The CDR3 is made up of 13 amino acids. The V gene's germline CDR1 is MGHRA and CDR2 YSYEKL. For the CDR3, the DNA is TGCGCCACCACTACCGTCGGTACCGGGGAGCTGTTTTTT. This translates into CATTTVGTGELFF.

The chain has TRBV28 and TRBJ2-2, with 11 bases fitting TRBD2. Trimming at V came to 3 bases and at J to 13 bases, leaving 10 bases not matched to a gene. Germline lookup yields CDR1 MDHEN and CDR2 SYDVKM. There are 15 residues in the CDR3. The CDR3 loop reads CASSFLTSGSIVLFF. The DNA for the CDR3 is TGTGCCAGCAGTTTTCTCACTAGCGGGAGTATTGTGCTGTTTTTT. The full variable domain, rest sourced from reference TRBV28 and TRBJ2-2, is DVKVTQSSRYLVKRTGEKVFLECVQDMDHENMFWYRQDPGLGLRLIYFSYDVKMKEKGDIPEGYSVSREKKERFSLILESASTNQTSMYLCASSFLTSGSIVLFFGEGSRLTVL.

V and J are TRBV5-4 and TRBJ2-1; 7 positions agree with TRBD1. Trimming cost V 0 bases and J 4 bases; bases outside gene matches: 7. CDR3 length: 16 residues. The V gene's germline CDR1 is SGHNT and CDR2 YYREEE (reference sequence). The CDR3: CASSLGGTAVYNEQFF. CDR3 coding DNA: TGTGCCAGCAGCTTGGGGGGGACAGCAGTTTACAATGAGCAGTTCTTC.

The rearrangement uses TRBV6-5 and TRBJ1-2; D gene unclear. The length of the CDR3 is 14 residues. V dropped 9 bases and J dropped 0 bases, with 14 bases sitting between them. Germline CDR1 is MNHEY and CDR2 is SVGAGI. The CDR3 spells CASRGLPANYGYTF. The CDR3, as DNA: TGTGCCAGTAGAGGCCTTCCTGCTAACTATGGCTACACCTTC.

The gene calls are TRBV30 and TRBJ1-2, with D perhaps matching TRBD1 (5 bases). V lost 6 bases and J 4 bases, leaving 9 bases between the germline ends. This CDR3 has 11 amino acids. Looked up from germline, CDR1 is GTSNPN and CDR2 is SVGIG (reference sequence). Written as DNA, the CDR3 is TGTGCCTGCTCGGACACCTATGGCTACACCTTC. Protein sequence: CACSDTYGYTF.

CDR3 residues: CASTTGCEGNQPQHF. In DNA form, the CDR3 reads TGTGCCAGCACCACAGGTTGTGAAGGCAATCAGCCCCAGCATTTT. The rearrangement joins TRBV12-1 to TRBJ1-5; the D call in the table, TRBD1, was not verified against the DNA. TRBV12-1 is reported as a pseudogene. The CDR3 contains 15 residues.

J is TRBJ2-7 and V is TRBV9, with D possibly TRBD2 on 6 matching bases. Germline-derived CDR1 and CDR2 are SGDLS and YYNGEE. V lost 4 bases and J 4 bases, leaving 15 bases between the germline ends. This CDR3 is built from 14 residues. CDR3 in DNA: TGTGCCAGCAGCCCCCCCCTAGCGCCTTACGAGCAGTACTTC. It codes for CASSPPLAPYEQYF.

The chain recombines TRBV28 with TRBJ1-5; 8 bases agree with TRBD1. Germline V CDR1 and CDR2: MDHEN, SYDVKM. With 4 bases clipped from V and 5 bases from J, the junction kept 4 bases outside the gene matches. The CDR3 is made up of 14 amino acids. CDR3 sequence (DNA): TGTGCCAGCAGTTGGGGGACAGGCGATCAGCCCCAGCATTTT. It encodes CASSWGTGDQPQHF. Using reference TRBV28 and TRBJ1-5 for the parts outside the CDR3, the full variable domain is DVKVTQSSRYLVKRTGEKVFLECVQDMDHENMFWYRQDPGLGLRLIYFSYDVKMKEKGDIPEGYSVSREKKERFSLILESASTNQTSMYLCASSWGTGDQPQHFGDGTRLSIL.

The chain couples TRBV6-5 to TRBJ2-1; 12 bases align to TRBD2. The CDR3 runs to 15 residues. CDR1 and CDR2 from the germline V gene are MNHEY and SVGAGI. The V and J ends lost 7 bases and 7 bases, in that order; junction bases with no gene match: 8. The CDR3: CASTWMTSGRNEQFF. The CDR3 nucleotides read TGTGCCAGCACCTGGATGACTAGCGGGAGAAATGAGCAGTTCTTC.

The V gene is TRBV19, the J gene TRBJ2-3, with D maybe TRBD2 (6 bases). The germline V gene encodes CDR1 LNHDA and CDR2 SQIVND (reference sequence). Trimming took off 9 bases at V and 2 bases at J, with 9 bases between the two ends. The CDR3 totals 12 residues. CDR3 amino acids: CASGTFTDTQYF. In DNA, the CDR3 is TGTGCCAGCGGGACTTTCACAGATACGCAGTATTTT.

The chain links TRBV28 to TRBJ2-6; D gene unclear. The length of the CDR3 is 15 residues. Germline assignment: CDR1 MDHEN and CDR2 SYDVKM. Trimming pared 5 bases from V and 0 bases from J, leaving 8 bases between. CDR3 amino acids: CASSPPLSGANVLTF. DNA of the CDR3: TGTGCCAGCAGTCCCCCCCTCTCTGGGGCCAACGTCCTGACTTTC.

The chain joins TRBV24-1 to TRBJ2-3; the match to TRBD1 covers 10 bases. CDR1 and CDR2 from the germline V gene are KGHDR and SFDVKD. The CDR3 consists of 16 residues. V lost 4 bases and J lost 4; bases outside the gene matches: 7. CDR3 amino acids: CATSDPTGGQADTQYF. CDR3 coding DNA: TGTGCCACCAGTGACCCGACAGGGGGCCAGGCAGATACGCAGTATTTT.

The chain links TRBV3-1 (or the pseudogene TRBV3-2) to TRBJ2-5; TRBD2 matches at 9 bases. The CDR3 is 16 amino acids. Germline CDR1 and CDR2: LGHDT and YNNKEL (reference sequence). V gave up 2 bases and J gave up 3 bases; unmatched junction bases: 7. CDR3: CASSQWSGGSKETQYF. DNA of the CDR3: TGTGCCAGCAGCCAATGGAGCGGGGGGTCCAAAGAGACCCAGTACTTC.

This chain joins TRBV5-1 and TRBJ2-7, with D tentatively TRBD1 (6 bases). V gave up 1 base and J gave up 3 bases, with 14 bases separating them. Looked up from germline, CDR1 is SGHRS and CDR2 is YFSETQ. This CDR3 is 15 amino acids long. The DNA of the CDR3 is TGCGCCAGCAGCTTGTATTCGAGGACAGACTACGAGCAGTACTTC. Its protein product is CASSLYSRTDYEQYF.

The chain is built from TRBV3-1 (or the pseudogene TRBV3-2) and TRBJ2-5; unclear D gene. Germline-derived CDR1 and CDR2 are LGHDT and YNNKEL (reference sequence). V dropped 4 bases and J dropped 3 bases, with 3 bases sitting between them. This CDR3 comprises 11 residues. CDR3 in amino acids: CASSLKETQYF. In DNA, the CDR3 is TGTGCCAGCAGCCTCAAAGAGACCCAGTACTTC.

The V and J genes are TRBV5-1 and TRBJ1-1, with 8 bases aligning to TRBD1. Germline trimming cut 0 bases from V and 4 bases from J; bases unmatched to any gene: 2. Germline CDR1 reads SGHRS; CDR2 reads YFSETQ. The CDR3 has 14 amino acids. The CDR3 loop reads CASSLGGQVTEAFF. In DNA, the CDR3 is TGCGCCAGCAGCTTGGGGGGACAGGTCACTGAAGCTTTCTTT.

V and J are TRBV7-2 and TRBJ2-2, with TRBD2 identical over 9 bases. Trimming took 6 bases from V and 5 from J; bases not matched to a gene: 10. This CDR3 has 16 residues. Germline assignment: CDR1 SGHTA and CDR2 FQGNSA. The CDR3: CASRHPGTSITGELFF. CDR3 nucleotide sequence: TGTGCCAGCAGGCACCCCGGGACTAGCATAACCGGGGAGCTGTTTTTT.

The CDR3 sequence is CASSPKRGGVDEQFF. DNA for the CDR3: TGTGCCAGCAGTCCTAAGCGGGGGGGCGTCGATGAGCAGTTCTTC. This sequence joins TRBV9 and TRBJ2-1, with 10 bases fitting TRBD2. CDR1 and CDR2 (germline): SGDLS, YYNGEE. This CDR3 is 15 amino acids long. With V trimmed by 5 bases and J by 8 bases, 10 bases remained unmatched.

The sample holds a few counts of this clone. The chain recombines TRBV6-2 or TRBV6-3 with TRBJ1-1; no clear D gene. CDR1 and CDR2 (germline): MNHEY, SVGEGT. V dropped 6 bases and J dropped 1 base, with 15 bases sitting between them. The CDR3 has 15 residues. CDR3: CASSRQNSGNTEAFF. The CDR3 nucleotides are TGTGCCAGCAGCCGACAAAATTCAGGGAACACTGAAGCTTTCTTT.

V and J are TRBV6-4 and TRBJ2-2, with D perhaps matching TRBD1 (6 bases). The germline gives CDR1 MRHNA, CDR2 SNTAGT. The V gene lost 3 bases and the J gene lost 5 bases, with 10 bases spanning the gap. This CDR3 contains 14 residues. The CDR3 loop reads CASSEGQKTGELFF. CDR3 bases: TGTGCCAGCAGTGAAGGACAGAAGACCGGGGAGCTGTTTTTT.